The rows below give T cell receptor beta chains drawn from one sample of a study of TIL therapy for anti-PD-1-resistant metastatic lung cancer. Using immunoSEQ multiplex PCR, the repertoire was profiled, and TCRdb retains in-frame clones only, with some absent. The sample includes roughly 58,000 clones, roughly 77% seen only once; the top ten take less than 3%. This specimen was blood, taken at baseline. Source of these receptors: a person aged 25 to 85 with non-small cell lung cancer. The CDR3 runs from the conserved cysteine through the conserved F or W. Fields, in order: CDR3 protein, CDR3 DNA, J gene, V gene, clone size, D gene. The D gene is left open where the match is weak. Where a row states a size, it is once, few, many or the class of an expanded clone; other rows omit it.

CDR3 protein: CASSLEGSSGNTIYF
CDR3 DNA: TGTGCCAGCAGCTTAGAGGGGAGCTCTGGAAACACCATATATTTT
J gene: TRBJ1-3
V gene: TRBV7-3
clone size: NA
D gene: NA

CDR3 protein: CASSLRSWGEQFF
CDR3 DNA: TGTGCCAGCAGCTTACGTTCGTGGGGGGAGCAGTTCTTC
J gene: TRBJ2-1
V gene: TRBV7-3
clone size: NA
D gene: NA

CDR3 protein: CSVDKRTMEPDTQYF
CDR3 DNA: TGCAGCGTAGACAAGCGGACAATGGAGCCAGATACGCAGTATTTT
J gene: TRBJ2-3
V gene: TRBV29-1
clone size: NA
D gene: NA

CDR3 protein: CASSFLGATPDEQFF
CDR3 DNA: TGTGCCAGCAGTTTCCTTGGGGCCACCCCCGACGAGCAGTTCTTC
J gene: TRBJ2-1
V gene: TRBV27
clone size: NA
D gene: NA

CDR3 protein: CSVVVAGGSTDTQYF
CDR3 DNA: TGCAGCGTTGTCGTAGCGGGGGGGAGCACAGATACGCAGTATTTT
J gene: TRBJ2-3
V gene: TRBV29-1
clone size: NA
D gene: TRBD2

CDR3 protein: CASSPDLTGSEAFF
CDR3 DNA: TGTGCCAGCTCACCCGATCTGACAGGGTCTGAAGCTTTCTTT
J gene: TRBJ1-1
V gene: TRBV18
clone size: NA
D gene: TRBD1

CDR3 protein: CASSYSRGPGQNEQFF
CDR3 DNA: TGTGCCAGCAGTTACTCGAGGGGGCCCGGCCAGAATGAGCAGTTCTTC
J gene: TRBJ2-1
V gene: TRBV6-5
clone size: NA
D gene: TRBD1

CDR3 protein: CASSEPGGSTEAFF
CDR3 DNA: TGTGCCAGCAGTGAACCAGGGGGGAGCACTGAAGCTTTCTTT
J gene: TRBJ1-1
V gene: TRBV6-1
clone size: NA
D gene: TRBD1

CDR3 protein: CASSQGTGRSGQPQHF
CDR3 DNA: TGCGCCAGCAGCCAGGGAACAGGGAGGTCGGGGCAGCCCCAGCATTTT
J gene: TRBJ1-5
V gene: TRBV4-1
clone size: NA
D gene: NA

CDR3 protein: CAMTGGVNTGELFF
CDR3 DNA: TGTGCCATGACAGGGGGAGTGAACACCGGGGAGCTGTTTTTT
J gene: TRBJ2-2
V gene: TRBV10-3
clone size: NA
D gene: TRBD1

CDR3 protein: CASSPSNSGTDTQYF
CDR3 DNA: TGTGCCAGCAGTCCCTCTAATTCGGGGACAGATACGCAGTATTTT
J gene: TRBJ2-3
V gene: TRBV6-2/TRBV6-3
clone size: once
D gene: NA

CDR3 protein: CASSLASGFGNTIYF
CDR3 DNA: TGTGCCAGCAGCTTAGCGTCCGGGTTTGGAAACACCATATATTTT
J gene: TRBJ1-3
V gene: TRBV7-2
clone size: once
D gene: NA

CDR3 protein: CASRSTGIVAFF
CDR3 DNA: TGTGCCAGCAGGTCAACAGGAATCGTGGCTTTCTTT
J gene: TRBJ1-1
V gene: TRBV28
clone size: once
D gene: NA

CDR3 protein: CASSSLRQTGTEAFF
CDR3 DNA: TGCGCCAGCAGCTCGTTGAGGCAGACGGGCACTGAAGCTTTCTTT
J gene: TRBJ1-1
V gene: TRBV4-1
clone size: NA
D gene: NA

CDR3 protein: CASSQRTSGALNEQFF
CDR3 DNA: TGTGCCAGCAGCCAGCGGACTAGCGGGGCTCTTAATGAGCAGTTCTTC
J gene: TRBJ2-1
V gene: TRBV7-3
clone size: NA
D gene: TRBD2

CDR3 protein: CASSVAEGAYGYTF
CDR3 DNA: TGTGCCAGCAGCGTAGCTGAAGGGGCTTATGGCTACACCTTC
J gene: TRBJ1-2
V gene: TRBV9
clone size: NA
D gene: NA

CDR3 protein: CASSGQFNQPQHF
CDR3 DNA: TGTGCCAGCAGTGGACAGTTCAATCAGCCCCAGCATTTT
J gene: TRBJ1-5
V gene: TRBV12-3/TRBV12-4
clone size: few
D gene: NA

CDR3 protein: CSGGDSYTDTQYF
CDR3 DNA: TGCAGCGGCGGGGACAGCTACACAGATACGCAGTATTTT
J gene: TRBJ2-3
V gene: TRBV29-1
clone size: NA
D gene: NA

CDR3 protein: CASSTGTGGFEQYF
CDR3 DNA: TGTGCCAGTAGTACAGGGACAGGGGGCTTTGAGCAGTACTTC
J gene: TRBJ2-7
V gene: TRBV19
clone size: few
D gene: TRBD1

CDR3 protein: CASTRGPNDNEQFF
CDR3 DNA: TGTGCCAGCACCCGAGGCCCAAATGACAATGAGCAGTTCTTC
J gene: TRBJ2-1
V gene: TRBV7-9
clone size: NA
D gene: NA

CDR3 protein: CASSLEGVSGGRGETQYF
CDR3 DNA: TGCGCCAGCAGCTTGGAGGGTGTTAGCGGGGGGAGAGGAGAGACCCAGTACTTC
J gene: TRBJ2-5
V gene: TRBV5-1
clone size: NA
D gene: TRBD2

CDR3 protein: CASSFPRRGETQYF
CDR3 DNA: TGCGCCAGCAGCTTCCCGCGGAGGGGGGAGACCCAGTACTTC
J gene: TRBJ2-5
V gene: TRBV5-1
clone size: NA
D gene: NA

CDR3 protein: CASSFHNQPQHF
CDR3 DNA: TGTGCCAGCAGCTTCCACAATCAGCCCCAGCATTTT
J gene: TRBJ1-5
V gene: TRBV7-9
clone size: NA
D gene: NA

CDR3 protein: CASSRQTGPDGNTIYF
CDR3 DNA: TGTGCCAGCAGCCGACAAACAGGGCCGGACGGAAACACCATATATTTT
J gene: TRBJ1-3
V gene: TRBV5-4
clone size: NA
D gene: NA

CDR3 protein: CATSRDWTGKTQYF
CDR3 DNA: TGTGCCACCAGCAGAGACTGGACGGGAAAGACCCAGTACTTC
J gene: TRBJ2-5
V gene: TRBV15
clone size: NA
D gene: NA

CDR3 protein: CASSERQGGSPLHF
CDR3 DNA: TGTGCCAGCAGTGAACGGCAGGGGGGATCACCCCTCCACTTT
J gene: TRBJ1-6
V gene: TRBV2
clone size: NA
D gene: TRBD1

CDR3 protein: CASSFSRNEQFF
CDR3 DNA: TGTGCCAGCAGCTTCTCCAGGAATGAGCAGTTCTTC
J gene: TRBJ2-1
V gene: TRBV11-2
clone size: few
D gene: NA

CDR3 protein: CASSLYFLGQLNSPLHF
CDR3 DNA: TGTGCCAGCAGTTTATATTTTCTTGGACAGCTAAATTCACCCCTCCACTTT
J gene: TRBJ1-6
V gene: TRBV27
clone size: NA
D gene: NA

CDR3 protein: CASSKSRGDRTGELFF
CDR3 DNA: TGTGCCAGCAGCAAAAGTAGAGGGGATCGGACCGGGGAGCTGTTTTTT
J gene: TRBJ2-2
V gene: TRBV21-1
clone size: NA
D gene: NA

CDR3 protein: CASSPPAGSYEQYF
CDR3 DNA: TGTGCCAGCTCACCACCGGCGGGCTCCTACGAGCAGTACTTC
J gene: TRBJ2-7
V gene: TRBV18
clone size: NA
D gene: NA

CDR3 protein: CSVDKDGTGIYTF
CDR3 DNA: TGCAGCGTTGATAAGGACGGGACGGGGATTTACACCTTC
J gene: TRBJ1-2
V gene: TRBV29-1
clone size: NA
D gene: NA

CDR3 protein: CASSRGGDPYEQYF
CDR3 DNA: TGTGCCAGCAGCCGTGGGGGGGACCCCTACGAGCAGTACTTC
J gene: TRBJ2-7
V gene: TRBV5-6
clone size: once
D gene: TRBD2

CDR3 protein: CASSEREVSPLHF
CDR3 DNA: TGTGCCAGCAGTGAACGGGAAGTCTCACCCCTCCACTTT
J gene: TRBJ1-6
V gene: TRBV2
clone size: NA
D gene: NA

CDR3 protein: CASSPLGKRMNTEAFF
CDR3 DNA: TGTGCCAGCAGCCCACTCGGAAAGAGAATGAACACTGAAGCTTTCTTT
J gene: TRBJ1-1
V gene: TRBV7-9
clone size: NA
D gene: NA

CDR3 protein: CASSQDPGYGNTIYF
CDR3 DNA: TGCGCCAGCAGCCAAGACCCGGGCTACGGAAACACCATATATTTT
J gene: TRBJ1-3
V gene: TRBV4-3
clone size: NA
D gene: NA

CDR3 protein: CASSLTGTESNQPQHF
CDR3 DNA: TGTGCCAGCAGCTTAACCGGGACAGAGAGCAATCAGCCCCAGCATTTT
J gene: TRBJ1-5
V gene: TRBV7-2
clone size: NA
D gene: TRBD1

CDR3 protein: CASSMVRVNTEAFF
CDR3 DNA: TGTGCCAGTAGTATGGTCAGGGTGAACACTGAAGCTTTCTTT
J gene: TRBJ1-1
V gene: TRBV19
clone size: NA
D gene: NA

CDR3 protein: CASRSGAGAPGETQYF
CDR3 DNA: TGTGCCAGCAGGTCTGGGGCGGGGGCCCCAGGGGAGACCCAGTACTTC
J gene: TRBJ2-5
V gene: TRBV5-8
clone size: NA
D gene: NA

CDR3 protein: CASSQAVPGGSGNTIYF
CDR3 DNA: TGCGCCAGCAGCCAAGCCGTCCCCGGGGGCTCTGGAAACACCATATATTTT
J gene: TRBJ1-3
V gene: TRBV4-1
clone size: few
D gene: NA

CDR3 protein: CASRQDSWDTIYF
CDR3 DNA: TGTGCCAGCAGGCAGGATAGTTGGGACACCATATATTTT
J gene: TRBJ1-3
V gene: TRBV7-2
clone size: NA
D gene: NA

CDR3 protein: CASSDMTGSSNQPQHF
CDR3 DNA: TGTGCCAGCAGCGATATGACAGGGTCGAGCAATCAGCCCCAGCATTTT
J gene: TRBJ1-5
V gene: TRBV6-2/TRBV6-3
clone size: NA
D gene: TRBD1

CDR3 protein: CASSSMTSGNTGELFF
CDR3 DNA: TGTGCCAGCAGCTCTATGACTAGCGGCAACACCGGGGAGCTGTTTTTT
J gene: TRBJ2-2
V gene: TRBV7-6
clone size: few
D gene: TRBD2